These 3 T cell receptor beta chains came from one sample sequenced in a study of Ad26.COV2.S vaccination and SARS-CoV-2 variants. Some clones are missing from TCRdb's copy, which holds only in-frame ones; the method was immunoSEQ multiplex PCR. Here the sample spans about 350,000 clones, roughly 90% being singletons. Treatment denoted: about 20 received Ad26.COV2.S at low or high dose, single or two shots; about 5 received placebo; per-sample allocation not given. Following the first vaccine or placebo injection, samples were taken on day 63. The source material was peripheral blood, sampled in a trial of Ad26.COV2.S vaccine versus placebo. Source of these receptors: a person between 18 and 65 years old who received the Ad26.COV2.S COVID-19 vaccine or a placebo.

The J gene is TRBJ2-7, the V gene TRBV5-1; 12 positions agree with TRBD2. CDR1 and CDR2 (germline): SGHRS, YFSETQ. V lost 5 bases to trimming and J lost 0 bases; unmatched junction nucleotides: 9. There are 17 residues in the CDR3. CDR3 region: CASRLGLAGRSSYEQYF. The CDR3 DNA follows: TGCGCCAGCAGACTGGGACTAGCGGGCCGGTCCTCCTACGAGCAGTACTTC.

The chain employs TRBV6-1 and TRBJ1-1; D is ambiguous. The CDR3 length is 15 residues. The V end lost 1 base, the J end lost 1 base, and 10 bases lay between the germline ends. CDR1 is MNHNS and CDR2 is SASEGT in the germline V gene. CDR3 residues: CASSEDYLSNTEAFF. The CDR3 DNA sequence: TGTGCCAGCAGTGAAGACTATCTTTCGAACACTGAAGCTTTCTTT.

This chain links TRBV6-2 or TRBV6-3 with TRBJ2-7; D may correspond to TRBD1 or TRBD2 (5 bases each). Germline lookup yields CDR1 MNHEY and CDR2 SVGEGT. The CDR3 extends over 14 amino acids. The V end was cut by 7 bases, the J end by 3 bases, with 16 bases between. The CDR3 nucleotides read TGTGCCAGCACCCCCCGGGGCAGTTACTACGAGCAGTACTTC. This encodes CASTPRGSYYEQYF.